Included here is one T cell receptor (beta chain) sequence, with context. Its antigen is currently unknown. The CDR3 consists of 15 residues. Trimming left V 0 bases short and J 3 bases short, with 13 bases between. The germline CDR1 and CDR2 sequences are SGHNT and YYREEE (reference sequence). Clones were read by immunoSEQ multiplex PCR, and TCRdb kept only the in-frame ones, dropping some. Of about 16,000 clones listed, roughly 88% are singletons. The data belong to a study of T cell clonotyping in hematopoietic cell transplantation. General study points: Higher Inverse Simpson Index values in graft donor and pretransplant recipient predicted broader posttransplant TCR diversity. Cells were unsorted, so CD4 and CD8 contributions were not separated. Pathologically expanded recipient clonotypes increased progressively from day 30 to day 180 as diversity fell.

The chain recombines TRBV5-4 with TRBJ2-7; the D gene is possibly TRBD2 (5 bases). The receptor's source is a man aged 50 or older in good health. Some clones in this sample may be carry-over from other donors' samples. The source material was peripheral blood mononuclear cells. The CDR3, as DNA: TGTGCCAGCAGCTTGGCTGCTAGCAGGAACTACGAGCAGTACTTC. It codes for CASSLAASRNYEQYF.